The sample holds a few counts of the clone carrying this TCR beta chain. Each CDR3 protein gets one entry after TCRdb re-called the 5' RACE reads with MiXCR. Of 250,000 to 300,000 distinct CDR3 sequences in the sample, about 5.2% are singletons; the top ten hold roughly 3.5%. This record belongs to a study of T cells after yellow fever vaccination. CDR1 and CDR2 from the germline V gene are DFQATT and SNEGSKA (reference sequence). The V end lost 8 bases, the J end lost 8 bases, and 18 bases lay between the germline ends. The CDR3 runs 12 residues. This TCR was sampled from a man younger than 35 who received the YFV17D yellow fever vaccine. The chain has TRBV20-1 and TRBJ1-2, with D perhaps matching TRBD1 (6 bases). Sequencing was performed on CD4+ T cells sorted from PBMCs, taken on the day of the yellow fever booster vaccination. CDR3 region: CSIVGAFYGYTF. The CDR3 region has the DNA TGCAGTATCGTGGGGGCCTTCTACGGCTACACCTTC.